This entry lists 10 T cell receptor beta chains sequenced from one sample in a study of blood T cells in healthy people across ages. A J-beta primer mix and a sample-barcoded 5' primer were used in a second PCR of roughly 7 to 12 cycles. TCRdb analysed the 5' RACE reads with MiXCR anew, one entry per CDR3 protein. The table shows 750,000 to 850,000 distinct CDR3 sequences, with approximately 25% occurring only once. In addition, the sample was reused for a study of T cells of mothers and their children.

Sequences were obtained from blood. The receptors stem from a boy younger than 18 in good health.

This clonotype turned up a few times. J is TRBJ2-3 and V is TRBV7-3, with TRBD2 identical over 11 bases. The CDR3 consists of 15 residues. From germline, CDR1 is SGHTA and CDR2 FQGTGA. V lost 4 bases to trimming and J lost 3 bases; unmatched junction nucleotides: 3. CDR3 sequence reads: CASSSSGGHTDTQYF. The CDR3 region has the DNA TGTGCCAGCAGCTCTAGCGGGGGGCATACAGATACGCAGTATTTT.

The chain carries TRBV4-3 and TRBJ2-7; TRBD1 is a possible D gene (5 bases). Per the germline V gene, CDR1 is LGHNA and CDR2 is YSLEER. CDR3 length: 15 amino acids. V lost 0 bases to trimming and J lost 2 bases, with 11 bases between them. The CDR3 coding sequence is TGCGCCAGCAGCCAAGATCGGATAGGGGCCTACGAGCAGTACTTC. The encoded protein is CASSQDRIGAYEQYF.

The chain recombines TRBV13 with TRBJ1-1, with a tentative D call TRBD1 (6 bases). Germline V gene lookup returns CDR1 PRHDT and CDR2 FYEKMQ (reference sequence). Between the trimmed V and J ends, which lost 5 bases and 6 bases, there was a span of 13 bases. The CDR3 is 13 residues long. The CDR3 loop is CASSPGGGSEAFF. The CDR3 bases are TGTGCCAGCAGCCCCGGCGGGGGCTCTGAAGCTTTCTTT.

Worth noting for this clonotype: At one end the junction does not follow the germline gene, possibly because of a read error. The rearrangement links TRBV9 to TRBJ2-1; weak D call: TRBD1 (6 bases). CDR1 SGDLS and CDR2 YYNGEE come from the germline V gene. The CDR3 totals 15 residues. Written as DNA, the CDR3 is TGTGCCAGCAGCCTCACAGGGACCTCCTACAATGAGCAGTTTTTC. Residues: CASSLTGTSYNEQFF.

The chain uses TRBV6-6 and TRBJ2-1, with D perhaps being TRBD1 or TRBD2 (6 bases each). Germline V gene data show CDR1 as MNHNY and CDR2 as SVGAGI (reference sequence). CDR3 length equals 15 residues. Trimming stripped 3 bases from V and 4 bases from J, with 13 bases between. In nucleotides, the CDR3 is TGTGCCAGCAGTTATGAGGGGGGCGGTTACAATGAGCAGTTCTTC. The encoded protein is CASSYEGGGYNEQFF.

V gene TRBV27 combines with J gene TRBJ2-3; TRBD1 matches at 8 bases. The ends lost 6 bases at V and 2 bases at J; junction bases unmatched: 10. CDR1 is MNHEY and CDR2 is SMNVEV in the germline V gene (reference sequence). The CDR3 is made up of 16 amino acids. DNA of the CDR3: TGTGCCAGCAGCCTAATTACAGGGGGGCACACAGATACGCAGTATTTT. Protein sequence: CASSLITGGHTDTQYF.

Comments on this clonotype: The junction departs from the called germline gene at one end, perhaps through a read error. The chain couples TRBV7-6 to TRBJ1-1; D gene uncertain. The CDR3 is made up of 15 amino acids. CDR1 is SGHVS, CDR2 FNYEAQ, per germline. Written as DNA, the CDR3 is TGTGCCAGCAGCCCCGGTGGGTTCGGCGACACTGAGGCTTTCTTT. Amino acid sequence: CASSPGGFGDTEAFF.

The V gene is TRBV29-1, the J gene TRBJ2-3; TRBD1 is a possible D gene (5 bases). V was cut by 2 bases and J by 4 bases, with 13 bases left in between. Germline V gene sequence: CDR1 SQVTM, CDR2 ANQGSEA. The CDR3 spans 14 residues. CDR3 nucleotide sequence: TGCAGCGTTGAATTGGCCAGGGTAGCAGATACGCAGTATTTT. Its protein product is CSVELARVADTQYF.

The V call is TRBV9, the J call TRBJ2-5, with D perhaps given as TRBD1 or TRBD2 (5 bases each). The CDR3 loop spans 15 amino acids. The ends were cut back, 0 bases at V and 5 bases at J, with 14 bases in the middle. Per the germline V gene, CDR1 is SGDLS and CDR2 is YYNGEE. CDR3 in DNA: TGTGCCAGCAGCGTAGCGCAGGGAGTCGGGGAGACCCAGTACTTC. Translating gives CASSVAQGVGETQYF. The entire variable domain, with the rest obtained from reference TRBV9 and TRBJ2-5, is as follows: DSGVTQTPKHLITATGQRVTLRCSPRSGDLSVYWYQQSLDQGLQFLIQYYNGEERAKGNILERFSAQQFPDLHSELNLSSLELGDSALYFCASSVAQGVGETQYFGPGTRLLVL.

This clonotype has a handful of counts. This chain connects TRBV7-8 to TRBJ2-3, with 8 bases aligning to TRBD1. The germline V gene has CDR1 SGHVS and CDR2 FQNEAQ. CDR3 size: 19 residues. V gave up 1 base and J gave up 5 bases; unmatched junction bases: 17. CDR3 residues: CASSLGPVYPDRVGDTQYF. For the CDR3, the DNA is TGTGCCAGCAGCTTAGGTCCTGTGTATCCGGACAGGGTCGGAGATACGCAGTATTTT. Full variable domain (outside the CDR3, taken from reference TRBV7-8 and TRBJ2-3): GAGVSQSPRYKVAKRGQDVALRCDPISGHVSLFWYQQALGQGPEFLTYFQNEAQLDKSGLPSDRFFAERPEGSVSTLKIQRTQQEDSAVYLCASSLGPVYPDRVGDTQYFGPGTRLTVL.